These 18 T cell receptor beta chains share one sample of origin, sequenced in a study of liver allograft versus peripheral blood T cells. The wider study: Liver transplant recipients had T cell receptor repertoires compared between transplanted liver and peripheral blood.

TCRdb recomputed calls from the reads with MiXCR, one row per CDR3 protein. The data hold more than 9,000 distinct CDR3 sequences, with approximately 19% observed a single time. These TCRs come from a human patient who had a liver transplant. The T cells may come from the graft donor.

This clonotype has at least ten counts. The genes are TRBV24-1 and TRBJ1-3, with a tentative D call TRBD1 (5 bases). CDR3 length equals 15 residues. The V end lost 2 bases, the J end lost 5 bases, and 12 bases lay between the germline ends. The V gene's germline CDR1 is KGHDR and CDR2 SFDVKD. CDR3 sequence reads: CATSDSLDTRNTIYF. CDR3 sequence (DNA): TGTGCCACCAGTGATTCCCTGGACACCAGAAACACCATATATTTT.

V and J are TRBV5-1 and TRBJ2-7, with TRBD1 matching over 9 bases. V gave up 0 bases and J gave up 6 bases; unmatched junction bases: 4. The CDR3 has 14 amino acids. The V gene's germline CDR1 is SGHRS and CDR2 YFSETQ. Here the CDR3 reads CASSLDRGRGEQYF. CDR3 DNA: TGCGCCAGCAGCTTGGACAGGGGGCGCGGCGAGCAGTACTTC.

There are a few counts of this clonotype. The chain carries TRBV13 and TRBJ2-7; possible D gene TRBD2, 6 bases. CDR3 length: 17 amino acids. The V and J ends lost 3 bases and 1 base respectively, with 19 bases between them. Looked up from germline, CDR1 is PRHDT and CDR2 is FYEKMQ (reference sequence). The CDR3 is CASSLARGAVESYEQYF. The CDR3 coding sequence is TGTGCCAGCAGCTTGGCGCGGGGAGCGGTCGAGTCCTACGAGCAGTACTTC.

As for this clonotype: Compared with germline, one end of the junction differs, possibly owing to a read error. The chain combines TRBV6-5 with TRBJ1-5; D is perhaps TRBD1 (5 bases). The CDR3 runs 18 residues. CDR1 MNHEY and CDR2 SVGAGI come from the germline V gene. CDR3 sequence: CASSLRQPSDYSYQPQHF. Written as DNA, the CDR3 is TGTGCCAGCAGTTTACGACAGCCTAGTGACTATAGCTATCAGCCCCAGCATTTT.

This clonotype occurred many times. The V gene is TRBV20-1, the J gene TRBJ2-6, with 10 positions matching TRBD1. Germline CDR1 reads DFQATT; CDR2 reads SNEGSKA (reference sequence). Germline trimming cut 2 bases from V and 5 bases from J; bases unmatched to any gene: 6. The CDR3 is 16 amino acids. CDR3: CSARIMGQGRANVLTF. CDR3 coding DNA: TGCAGTGCTAGAATTATGGGACAGGGGAGGGCCAACGTCCTGACTTTC.

Only a few counts were recorded for this clonotype. The chain is built from TRBV27 and TRBJ1-3; D is ambiguous. Germline assignment: CDR1 MNHEY and CDR2 SMNVEV (reference sequence). V was shortened by 6 bases and J by 0 bases, with 6 bases between the two germline ends. The CDR3 sequence is 13 residues long. CDR3 nucleotide sequence: TGTGCCAGCAGCCCATACTCTGGAAACACCATATATTTT. It yields the protein CASSPYSGNTIYF.

Sample share makes this clonotype medium-sized. V gene TRBV6-1 combines with J gene TRBJ1-1; D remains ambiguous. This CDR3 is built from 14 residues. Germline lookup yields CDR1 MNHNS and CDR2 SASEGT. The V end lost 8 bases, the J end lost 6 bases, and 19 bases lay between the germline ends. DNA of the CDR3: TGTGCCAGCTGGATCAAACTGGGAGTCTCTGAAGCTTTCTTT. This encodes CASWIKLGVSEAFF.

The chain employs TRBV28 and TRBJ1-5; D is undetermined. The germline V gene encodes CDR1 MDHEN and CDR2 SYDVKM. This CDR3 region has 15 residues. V was shortened by 6 bases and J by 5 bases, with 17 bases between the two germline ends. As DNA, the CDR3 is TGTGCCAGCAGGGAGGCGGGCGCCGAGCATCAGCCCCAGCATTTT. The encoded protein is CASREAGAEHQPQHF. Variable domain in full (rest from reference TRBV28 and TRBJ1-5): DVKVTQSSRYLVKRTGEKVFLECVQDMDHENMFWYRQDPGLGLRLIYFSYDVKMKEKGDIPEGYSVSREKKERFSLILESASTNQTSMYLCASREAGAEHQPQHFGDGTRLSIL.

The chain couples TRBV9 to TRBJ2-3; a weak D match, TRBD1 (5 bases). The V end lost 2 bases, the J end lost 4 bases, and 8 bases lay between the germline ends. Germline assignment: CDR1 SGDLS and CDR2 YYNGEE. The CDR3 is made up of 13 amino acids. The CDR3 sequence is CASSVVGPDTQYF. In nucleotides, the CDR3 is TGTGCCAGCAGCGTTGTGGGGCCAGATACGCAGTATTTT. Full variable domain (outside the CDR3, taken from reference TRBV9 and TRBJ2-3): DSGVTQTPKHLITATGQRVTLRCSPRSGDLSVYWYQQSLDQGLQFLIQYYNGEERAKGNILERFSAQQFPDLHSELNLSSLELGDSALYFCASSVVGPDTQYFGPGTRLTVL.

This clonotype is medium-sized. V gene TRBV19 combines with J gene TRBJ1-1; the D is unclear. The germline V and J ends were trimmed by 5 bases and 4 bases, with 8 bases remaining between them. The CDR3 loop spans 12 amino acids. The germline V gene has CDR1 LNHDA and CDR2 SQIVND (reference sequence). The CDR3, as DNA: TGTGCCAGTAGTGGCCGCCGCACTGAAGCTTTCTTT. Encoded protein: CASSGRRTEAFF.

A few counts support this clonotype. The chain is built from TRBV12-3 or TRBV12-4 and TRBJ2-1, with unresolved D. V was clipped by 2 bases and J by 8 bases, with 13 bases between them. The CDR3 has 14 amino acids. The CDR3 DNA reads TGTGCCAGCAGTTTAAATTTGGGTAACGATGAGCAGTTCTTC. Protein sequence: CASSLNLGNDEQFF.

The sample holds one count of this clonotype. A much larger clone differs from this one at a single base, so this may be a read error. The chain combines TRBV6-5 with TRBJ1-4; D not certain. The CDR3 sequence is 14 residues long. Germline-derived CDR1 and CDR2 are MNHEY and SVGAGI. This CDR3 reads CASSLGDPKEKLFF. The CDR3 bases are TGTGCCAGCAGTTTGGGAGACCCTAAGGAAAAACTGTTTTTT.

This clonotype rates as medium-sized. This rearrangement joins TRBV24-1 to TRBJ2-2; D unresolved. CDR1 is KGHDR and CDR2 is SFDVKD in the germline V gene. Trimming took off 3 bases at V and 8 bases at J, with 9 bases between the two ends. The CDR3 has 13 amino acids. The CDR3 spells CATSDTTGGELFF. CDR3 nucleotide sequence: TGTGCCACCAGTGATACAACCGGAGGGGAGCTGTTTTTT.

This clonotype was counted between two and nine times. V and J are TRBV10-1 and TRBJ2-1, with 9 nucleotides matching TRBD1. The CDR3 has 14 amino acids. V shed 4 bases and J 4 bases; nucleotides not matched to a gene: 2. From germline, CDR1 is WNHNN and CDR2 SYGVQD (reference sequence). CDR3 sequence: CASSAGQGYNEQFF. CDR3 DNA sequence: TGCGCCAGCAGTGCGGGACAGGGATACAATGAGCAGTTCTTC.

This clonotype is classed as medium-sized (0.01 to 0.1%). The chain is built from TRBV29-1 and TRBJ1-1, with D tentatively TRBD1 (5 bases). This CDR3 region has 13 residues. The germline CDR1 and CDR2 sequences are SQVTM and ANQGSEA. V was cut by 7 bases and J by 6 bases, with 18 bases left in between. CDR3 nucleotides: TGCAGCGCTCAAGCGGGGGAAGGAGCTGAAGCTTTCTTT. The encoded protein is CSAQAGEGAEAFF.

This chain joins TRBV12-3 or TRBV12-4 and TRBJ2-1; 13 bases are a match to TRBD2. V dropped 5 bases and J dropped 7; count of bases not matched to a gene: 5. CDR3 length: 15 amino acids. CDR3 nucleotides: TGTGCCAGCAGTCGCCCGACTAGCGGGGGGAATGAGCAGTTCTTC. This translates into CASSRPTSGGNEQFF.

By sample fraction, this clonotype is medium-sized (0.01 to 0.1%). The gene calls are TRBV18 and TRBJ2-2, with D unresolved. The V end was cut by 2 bases, the J end by 5 bases, with 0 bases between. Germline V gives CDR1 KGHSH, CDR2 LQKENI. CDR3 length: 11 residues. The CDR3 DNA follows: TGTGCCAGCTCACCAACCGGGGAGCTGTTTTTT. Its protein is CASSPTGELFF.

This clonotype is medium-sized by share. The chain recombines TRBV29-1 with TRBJ2-7; possible D gene TRBD1, 5 bases. V was clipped by 5 bases and J by 5 bases, with 19 bases between them. The CDR3 is 14 residues long. In germline, CDR1 is SQVTM, CDR2 ANQGSEA. In nucleotides, the CDR3 is TGCAGCGTTCAATCCGTTGGGCAGGGTAACGAGCAGTACTTC. Encoded protein: CSVQSVGQGNEQYF.